This TCR beta chain was captured by sequencing in a study of T cell responses to AZD1222 COVID-19 vaccine. Study-wide context: Pooling of second doses given at about 4 or about 12 weeks was done. Study results and limitations: Receipt of two AZD1222 doses was followed by a rise in Spike-specific TCR breadth and depth. Most donors were white British and more were female, and clonal diversity was possibly underestimated.

Remarks on this clone: Its antigen remains unidentified.

Libraries were prepared by immunoSEQ multiplex PCR; TCRdb keeps only in-frame clonotypes and omits some of them. The sample lists under 150,000 clones; about 92% were seen once. This CDR3 has 14 residues. Trimming removed 6 bases at V and 2 bases at J, with 11 bases between. Germline V gene sequence: CDR1 SNHLY, CDR2 FYNNEI. The material sequenced was peripheral blood, taken on day 0 of AZD1222 vaccination. The chain links TRBV2 to TRBJ1-3, with D unclear. This receptor was taken from an adult in good health. For the CDR3, the DNA is TGTGCCAGCAGAGCGGGAAAAGCTGGAAACACCATATATTTT. This encodes CASRAGKAGNTIYF.